The clone carrying this T cell receptor (beta chain) came up a few times. The data were obtained in a study of blood T cell repertoires in COVID-19. The data were produced by immunoSEQ multiplex PCR, yet TCRdb's version contains in-frame clones alone and is incomplete. This repertoire shows fewer than 500,000 clones, roughly nine tenths found once; its top ten account for under 0.85%. This TCR was recovered from a woman aged 18-30 years who had recovered from COVID-19. Sequenced input: PBMCs or T cells enriched from blood (not recorded which).

In nucleotides, the CDR3 is TGTGCCAGCAGCTTTTCTTTGTTCTCTGGAAACACCATATATTTT. Its translation: CASSFSLFSGNTIYF. The genes are TRBV5-6 and TRBJ1-3; D is undetermined. The CDR3 totals 15 residues. The V end was cut by 2 bases, the J end by 0 bases, with 9 bases between. CDR1 and CDR2 from the germline V gene are SGHDT and YYEEEE.